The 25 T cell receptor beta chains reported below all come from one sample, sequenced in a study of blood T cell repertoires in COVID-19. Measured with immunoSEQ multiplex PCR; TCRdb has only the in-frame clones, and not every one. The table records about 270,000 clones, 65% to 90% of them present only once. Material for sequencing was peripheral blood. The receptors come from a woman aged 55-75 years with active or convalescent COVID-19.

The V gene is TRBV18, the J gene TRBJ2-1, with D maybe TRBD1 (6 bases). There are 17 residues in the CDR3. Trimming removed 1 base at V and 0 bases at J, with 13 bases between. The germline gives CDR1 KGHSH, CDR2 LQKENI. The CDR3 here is CASSPRPGQGSYNEQFF. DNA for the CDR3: TGTGCCAGCTCACCACGACCGGGACAAGGCTCCTACAATGAGCAGTTCTTC.

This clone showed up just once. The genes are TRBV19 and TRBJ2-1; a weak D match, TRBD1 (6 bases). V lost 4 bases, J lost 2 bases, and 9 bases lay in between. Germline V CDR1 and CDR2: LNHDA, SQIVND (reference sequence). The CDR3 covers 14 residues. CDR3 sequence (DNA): TGTGCCAGTAGTACAGGGGTCGCCTACAATGAGCAGTTCTTC. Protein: CASSTGVAYNEQFF.

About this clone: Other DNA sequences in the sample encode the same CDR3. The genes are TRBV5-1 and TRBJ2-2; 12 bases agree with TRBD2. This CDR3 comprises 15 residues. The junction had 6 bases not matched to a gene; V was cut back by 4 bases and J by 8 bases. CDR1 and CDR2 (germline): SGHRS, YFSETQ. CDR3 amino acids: CASSAIGLAGGELFF. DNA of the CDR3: TGCGCCAGCAGCGCTATCGGACTAGCGGGGGGGGAGCTGTTTTTT.

The DNA for the CDR3 is TGTGCCAGCAGCCAAGAGTTGACCGGGGTTGAAGCTTTCTTT. This translates into CASSQELTGVEAFF. V gene TRBV14 combines with J gene TRBJ1-1; D remains ambiguous. This CDR3 has 14 amino acids. In germline, CDR1 is SGHDN, CDR2 FVKESK. V lost 0 bases to trimming and J lost 7 bases, with 12 bases between them.

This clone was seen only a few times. The CDR3 bases are TGTGCCAGCAGCTTAGGGGACAGTCGCGAGCAGTACTTC. It codes for CASSLGDSREQYF. The chain employs TRBV11-3 and TRBJ2-7; 7 nucleotides agree with TRBD1. The ends lost 1 base at V and 6 bases at J; junction bases unmatched: 3. The CDR3 is 13 amino acids. Germline CDR1 is SGHNT and CDR2 is YENEEA.

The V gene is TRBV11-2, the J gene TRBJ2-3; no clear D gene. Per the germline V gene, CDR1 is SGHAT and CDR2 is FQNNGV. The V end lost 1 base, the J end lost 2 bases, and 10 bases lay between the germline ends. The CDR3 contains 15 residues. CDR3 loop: CASSLVASLTDTQYF. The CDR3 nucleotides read TGTGCCAGCAGCTTAGTAGCAAGCCTCACAGATACGCAGTATTTT.

The CDR3 loop reads CASSRGGGLGQPQHF. The CDR3 DNA reads TGTGCCAGTAGTAGGGGAGGGGGGCTTGGACAGCCCCAGCATTTT. The rearrangement uses TRBV19 and TRBJ1-5; a possible D gene is TRBD1 (6 bases). The CDR3 length is 15 residues. The germline CDR1 and CDR2 sequences are LNHDA and SQIVND (reference sequence). V was trimmed by 4 bases and J by 7 bases, leaving 17 bases between them.

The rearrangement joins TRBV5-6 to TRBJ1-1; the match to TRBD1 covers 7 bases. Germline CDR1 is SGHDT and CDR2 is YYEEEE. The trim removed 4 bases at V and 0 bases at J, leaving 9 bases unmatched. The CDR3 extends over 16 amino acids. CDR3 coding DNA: TGTGCCAGCAGCAACATGAGGGGGCTCTTGAACACTGAAGCTTTCTTT. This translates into CASSNMRGLLNTEAFF.

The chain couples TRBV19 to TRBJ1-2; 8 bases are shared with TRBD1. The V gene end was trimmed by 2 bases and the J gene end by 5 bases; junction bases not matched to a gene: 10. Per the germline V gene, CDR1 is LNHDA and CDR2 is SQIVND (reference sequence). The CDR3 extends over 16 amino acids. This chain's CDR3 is CASSIWGNRGTYGYTF. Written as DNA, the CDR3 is TGTGCCAGTAGTATATGGGGTAACAGGGGGACGTATGGCTACACCTTC.

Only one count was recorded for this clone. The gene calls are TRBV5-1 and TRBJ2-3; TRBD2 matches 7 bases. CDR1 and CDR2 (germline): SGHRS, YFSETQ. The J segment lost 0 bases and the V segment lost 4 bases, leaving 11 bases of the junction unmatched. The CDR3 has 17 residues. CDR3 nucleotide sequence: TGCGCCAGCAGCGCTGGACTAGTCGCCCATAGCACAGATACGCAGTATTTT. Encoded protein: CASSAGLVAHSTDTQYF.

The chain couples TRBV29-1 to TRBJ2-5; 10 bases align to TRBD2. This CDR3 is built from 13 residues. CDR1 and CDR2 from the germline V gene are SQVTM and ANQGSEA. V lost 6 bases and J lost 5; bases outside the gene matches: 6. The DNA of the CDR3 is TGCAGCGTAAGCGGGGGGGCCCGGGAGACCCAGTACTTC. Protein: CSVSGGARETQYF.

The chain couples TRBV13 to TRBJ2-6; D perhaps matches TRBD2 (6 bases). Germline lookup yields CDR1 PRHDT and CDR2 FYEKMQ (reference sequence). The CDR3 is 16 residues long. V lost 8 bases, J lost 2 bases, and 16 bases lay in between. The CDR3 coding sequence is TGTGCCAGCGGGGAGGCGGCCGCAGCTGGGGCCAACGTCCTGACTTTC. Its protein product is CASGEAAAAGANVLTF.

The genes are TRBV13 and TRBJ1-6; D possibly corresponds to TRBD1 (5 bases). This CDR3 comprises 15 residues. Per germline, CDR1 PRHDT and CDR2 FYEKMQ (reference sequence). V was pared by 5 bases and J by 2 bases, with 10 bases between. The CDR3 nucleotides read TGTGCCAGCAGCAGGGGAAGACCCTATAATTCACCCCTCCACTTT. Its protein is CASSRGRPYNSPLHF.

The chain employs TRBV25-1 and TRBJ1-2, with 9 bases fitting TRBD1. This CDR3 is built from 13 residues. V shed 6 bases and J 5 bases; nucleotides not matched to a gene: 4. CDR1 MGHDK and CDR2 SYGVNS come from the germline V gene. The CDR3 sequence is CASRGTGTYGYTF. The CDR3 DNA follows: TGTGCCAGCAGGGGGACAGGGACGTATGGCTACACCTTC.

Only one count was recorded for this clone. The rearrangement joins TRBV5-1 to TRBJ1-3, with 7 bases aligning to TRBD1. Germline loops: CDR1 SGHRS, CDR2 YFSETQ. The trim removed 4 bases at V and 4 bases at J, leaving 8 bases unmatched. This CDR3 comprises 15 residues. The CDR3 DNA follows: TGCGCCAGCAGCCCCCGAGAGGGACAGGGAAACACCATATATTTT. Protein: CASSPREGQGNTIYF.

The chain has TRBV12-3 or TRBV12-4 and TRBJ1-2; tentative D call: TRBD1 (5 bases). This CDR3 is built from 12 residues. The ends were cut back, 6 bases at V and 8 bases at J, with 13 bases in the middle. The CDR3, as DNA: TGTGCCAGCAGGTCCGGGGGGAGAGGCTACACCTTC. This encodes CASRSGGRGYTF.

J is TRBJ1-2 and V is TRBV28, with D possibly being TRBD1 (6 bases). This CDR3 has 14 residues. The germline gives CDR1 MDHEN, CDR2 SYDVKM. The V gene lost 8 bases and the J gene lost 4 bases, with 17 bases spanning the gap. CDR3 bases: TGTGCCAGCCTCCCATGGGGGGGGCCCTATGGCTACACCTTC. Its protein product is CASLPWGGPYGYTF.

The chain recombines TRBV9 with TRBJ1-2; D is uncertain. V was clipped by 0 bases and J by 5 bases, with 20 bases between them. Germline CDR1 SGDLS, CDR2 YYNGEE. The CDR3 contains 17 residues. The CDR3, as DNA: TGTGCCAGCAGCGTAGTAGCAGAGCCTACGGTTAGGTATGGCTACACCTTC. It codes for CASSVVAEPTVRYGYTF.

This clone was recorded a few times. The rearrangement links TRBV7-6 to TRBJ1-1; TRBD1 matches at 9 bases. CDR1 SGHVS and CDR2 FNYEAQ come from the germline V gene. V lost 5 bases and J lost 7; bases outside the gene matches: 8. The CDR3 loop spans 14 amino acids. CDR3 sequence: CASSQGQGSSEAFF. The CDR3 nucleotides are TGTGCCAGCAGCCAGGGACAGGGCTCGAGTGAAGCTTTCTTT.

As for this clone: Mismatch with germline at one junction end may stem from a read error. The CDR3 DNA is TGTGCCAGCAGCTTGGTAGACGCAGGGAAGATTTCCTTC. As protein: CASSLVDAGKISF. The chain links TRBV5-5 to TRBJ1-2; TRBD1 might be the D (5 bases). The CDR3 is made up of 13 amino acids. Germline V gene sequence: CDR1 SGHKS, CDR2 YYEKEE (reference sequence).

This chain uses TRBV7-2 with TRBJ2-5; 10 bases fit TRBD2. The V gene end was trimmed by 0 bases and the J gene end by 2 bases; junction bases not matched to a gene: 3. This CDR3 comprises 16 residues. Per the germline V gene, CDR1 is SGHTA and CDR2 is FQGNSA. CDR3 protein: CASSLASGGLQETQYF. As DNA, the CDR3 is TGTGCCAGCAGCTTAGCTAGCGGGGGGCTTCAAGAGACCCAGTACTTC.

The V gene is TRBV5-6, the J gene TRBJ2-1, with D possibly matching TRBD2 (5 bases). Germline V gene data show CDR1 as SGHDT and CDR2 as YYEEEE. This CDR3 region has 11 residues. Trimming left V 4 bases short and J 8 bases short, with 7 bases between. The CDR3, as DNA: TGTGCCAGCAGCCCCGGGGATGAGCAGTTCTTC. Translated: CASSPGDEQFF.

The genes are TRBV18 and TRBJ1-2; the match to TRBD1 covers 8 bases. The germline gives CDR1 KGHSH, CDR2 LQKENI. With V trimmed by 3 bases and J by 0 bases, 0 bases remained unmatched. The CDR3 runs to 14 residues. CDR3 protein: CASSPGQANYGYTF. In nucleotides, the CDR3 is TGTGCCAGCTCACCGGGACAGGCTAACTATGGCTACACCTTC.

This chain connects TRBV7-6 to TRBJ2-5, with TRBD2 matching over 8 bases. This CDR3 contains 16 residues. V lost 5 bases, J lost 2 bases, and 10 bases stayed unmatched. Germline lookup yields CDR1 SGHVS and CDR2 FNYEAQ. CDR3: CASSPNSGGPQETQYF. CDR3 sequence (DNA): TGTGCCAGCAGCCCAAACAGCGGGGGACCACAAGAGACCCAGTACTTC.

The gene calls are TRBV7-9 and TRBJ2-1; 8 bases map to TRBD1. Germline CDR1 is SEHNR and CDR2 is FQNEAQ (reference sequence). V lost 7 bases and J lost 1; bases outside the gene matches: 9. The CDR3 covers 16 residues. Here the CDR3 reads CASTVSWDRSYNEQFF. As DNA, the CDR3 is TGTGCCAGCACCGTCTCATGGGACAGGTCCTACAATGAGCAGTTCTTC.